Following are 6 T cell receptor beta chains from one sample sequenced in a study of regulatory T cells. Study conclusions and caveats: In CD3G deficiency, regulatory T cells had lower Shannon diversity than autologous conventional CD4+ and control regulatory cells.

Their target antigens are unknown. The primer mix had 52 TRBV and 13 TRBJ primers. Clones were sequenced by immunoSEQ multiplex PCR, and TCRdb holds only the in-frame ones, with some missing. The sample contains 6,000 or so clones, more than 80% of which appear only once. Material for sequencing was CD4+ Tregs sorted from blood. Every receptor here comes from a person aged 18-30 years with CD3G deficiency.

The chain joins TRBV5-1 to TRBJ2-7; D perhaps matches TRBD1 (5 bases). The CDR3 covers 12 residues. Germline CDR1 and CDR2: SGHRS and YFSETQ. Trimming shortened V by 1 base and J by 3 bases, and 5 bases separated the two germline ends. The CDR3 region is CASSLQGYEQYF. In DNA, the CDR3 is TGCGCCAGCAGCTTGCAGGGCTACGAGCAGTACTTC.

The gene calls are TRBV5-1 and TRBJ2-1; 8 nucleotides line up with TRBD2. The germline gives CDR1 SGHRS, CDR2 YFSETQ. V was pared by 0 bases and J by 7 bases, with 6 bases of the junction left unmatched. The CDR3 spans 15 residues. CDR3 bases: TGCGCCAGCAGCTTGGGGGACCGGGAGGGGAATGAGCAGTTCTTC. This sequence encodes CASSLGDREGNEQFF.

The rearrangement links TRBV6-1 to TRBJ1-1; a weak D match, TRBD1 (6 bases). Trimming took 2 bases from V and 4 from J, leaving 14 bases between them. Germline assignment: CDR1 MNHNS and CDR2 SASEGT. CDR3 length: 15 amino acids. CDR3 bases: TGTGCCAGCAGTGAACGGGGGCGGGGAGCCACTGAAGCTTTCTTT. This sequence encodes CASSERGRGATEAFF.

This rearrangement joins TRBV18 to TRBJ2-3, with D tentatively TRBD1 or TRBD2 (5 bases each). Germline V gene lookup returns CDR1 KGHSH and CDR2 LQKENI. This CDR3 has 13 residues. With 3 bases removed from V and 4 bases from J, the gap between germline ends came to 8 bases. In DNA, the CDR3 is TGTGCCAGCTCACCTGGGGGAGCAGATACGCAGTATTTT. Its protein is CASSPGGADTQYF.

The chain couples TRBV7-8 to TRBJ2-3; D assignment may be TRBD1 or TRBD2 (5 bases each). In germline, CDR1 is SGHVS, CDR2 FQNEAQ. Trimming removed 3 bases from V and 2 bases from J, with 9 bases in between. The CDR3 runs to 14 residues. CDR3 in amino acids: CASSFGAPTDTQYF. The CDR3 DNA follows: TGTGCCAGCAGCTTCGGGGCCCCCACAGATACGCAGTATTTT.

V gene TRBV10-3 combines with J gene TRBJ1-5, with TRBD1 as a possible D gene (5 bases). Germline loops: CDR1 ENHRY, CDR2 SYGVKD. The CDR3 sequence is 13 residues long. V was trimmed by 1 base and J by 7 bases, leaving 8 bases between them. The CDR3 reads CAISEWEGQPQHF. The CDR3 DNA sequence: TGTGCCATCAGTGAGTGGGAGGGGCAGCCCCAGCATTTT.